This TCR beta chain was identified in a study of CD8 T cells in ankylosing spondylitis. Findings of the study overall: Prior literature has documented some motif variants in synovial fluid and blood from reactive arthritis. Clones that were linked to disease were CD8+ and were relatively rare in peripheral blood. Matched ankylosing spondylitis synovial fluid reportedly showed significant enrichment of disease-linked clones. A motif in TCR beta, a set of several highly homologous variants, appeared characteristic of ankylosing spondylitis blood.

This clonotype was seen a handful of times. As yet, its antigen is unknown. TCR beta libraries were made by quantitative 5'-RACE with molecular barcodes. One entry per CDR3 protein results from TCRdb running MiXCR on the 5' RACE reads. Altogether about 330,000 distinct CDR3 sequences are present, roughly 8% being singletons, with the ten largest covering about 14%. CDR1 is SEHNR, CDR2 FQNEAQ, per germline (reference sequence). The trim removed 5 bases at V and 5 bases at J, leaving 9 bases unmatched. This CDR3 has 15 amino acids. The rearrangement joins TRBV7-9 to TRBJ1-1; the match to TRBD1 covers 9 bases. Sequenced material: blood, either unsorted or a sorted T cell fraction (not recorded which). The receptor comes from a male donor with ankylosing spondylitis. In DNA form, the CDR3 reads TGTGCCAGCAGCGCCGGGACAGGGTCCGGGACTGAAGCTTTCTTT. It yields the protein CASSAGTGSGTEAFF.